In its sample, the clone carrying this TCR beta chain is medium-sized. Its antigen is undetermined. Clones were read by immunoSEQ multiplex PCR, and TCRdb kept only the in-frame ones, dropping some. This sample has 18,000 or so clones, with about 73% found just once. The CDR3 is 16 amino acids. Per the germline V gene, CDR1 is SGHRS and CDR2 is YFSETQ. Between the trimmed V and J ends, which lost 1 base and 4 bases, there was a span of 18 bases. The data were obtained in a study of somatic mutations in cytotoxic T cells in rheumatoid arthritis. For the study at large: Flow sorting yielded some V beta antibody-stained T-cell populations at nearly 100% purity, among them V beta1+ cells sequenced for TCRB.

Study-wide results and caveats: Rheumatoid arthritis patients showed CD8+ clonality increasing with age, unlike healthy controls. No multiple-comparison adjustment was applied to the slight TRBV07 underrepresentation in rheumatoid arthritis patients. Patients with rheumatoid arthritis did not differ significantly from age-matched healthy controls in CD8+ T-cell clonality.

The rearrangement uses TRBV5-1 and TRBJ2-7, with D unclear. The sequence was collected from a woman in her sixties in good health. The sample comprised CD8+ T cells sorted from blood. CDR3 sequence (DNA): TGCGCCAGCAGCTTGACCTCTTGGACGGAGAGTTACGAGCAGTACTTC. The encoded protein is CASSLTSWTESYEQYF.